Each of the 22 T cell receptor beta chains below was sequenced from the same sample in a study of T cell changes during pregnancy in multiple sclerosis. Here immunoSEQ multiplex PCR was the method, and the copy in TCRdb shows in-frame clones only, minus some. The top ten hold around 0.8% of the sample, which has 90,000 to 120,000 clones, about 90% seen once. Sequencing used peripheral blood, obtained in the third trimester of pregnancy. The receptor set was obtained from a female donor in good health, enrolled as a control in a pregnancy study.

The rearrangement uses TRBV4-1 and TRBJ1-1; tentatively, D is TRBD1 (6 bases). There are 13 residues in the CDR3. V was clipped by 1 base and J by 10 bases, with 13 bases between them. CDR1 and CDR2 (germline): MGHRA, YSYEKL. CDR3 nucleotide sequence: TGCGCCAGCAGCCAAGGGATCGAAGGGGGAGCTTTCTTT. Its translation: CASSQGIEGGAFF.

The chain recombines TRBV6-5 with TRBJ2-7, with a tentative D call TRBD1 (5 bases). Trimming removed 4 bases from V and 1 base from J, with 17 bases in between. The CDR3 has 16 residues. In germline, CDR1 is MNHEY, CDR2 SVGAGI. The CDR3 bases are TGTGCCAGCAGTTCACCCCTCAGGGCCCCTTCCTACGAGCAGTACTTC. Amino acids: CASSSPLRAPSYEQYF.

The chain recombines TRBV4-3 with TRBJ2-7; TRBD2 matches at 12 bases. The junction had 10 bases not matched to a gene; V was cut back by 5 bases and J by 2 bases. Germline lookup yields CDR1 LGHNA and CDR2 YSLEER. The CDR3 has 17 residues. This chain's CDR3 is CASSTQSSSGGAYEQYF. The CDR3 DNA sequence: TGCGCCAGCAGCACCCAATCCTCTAGCGGGGGGGCCTACGAGCAGTACTTC.

The rearrangement joins TRBV5-5 to TRBJ2-7; 8 bases line up with TRBD1. Germline values: CDR1 SGHKS, CDR2 YYEKEE (reference sequence). V shed 4 bases and J 3 bases; nucleotides not matched to a gene: 9. The CDR3 runs to 15 residues. For the CDR3, the DNA is TGTGCCAGCAGCACAGGGGGTTCCACCTTCTACGAGCAGTACTTC. This sequence encodes CASSTGGSTFYEQYF.

The chain couples TRBV11-3 to TRBJ2-7; TRBD1 matches 9 bases. Per germline, CDR1 SGHNT and CDR2 YENEEA. CDR3 length equals 15 residues. Trimming at V came to 3 bases and at J to 0 bases, leaving 3 bases not matched to a gene. The CDR3 DNA sequence: TGTGCCAGCAGCTTTCGGACAGGGGACTCCTACGAGCAGTACTTC. Translating gives CASSFRTGDSYEQYF. The full variable domain, rest sourced from reference TRBV11-3 and TRBJ2-7, is EAGVVQSPRYKIIEKKQPVAFWCNPISGHNTLYWYLQNLGQGPELLIRYENEEAVDDSQLPKDRFSAERLKGVDSTLKIQPAELGDSAVYLCASSFRTGDSYEQYFGPGTRLTVT.

The chain couples TRBV19 to TRBJ1-1; possible D gene TRBD1, 5 bases. Trimming removed 8 bases from V and 3 bases from J, with 16 bases in between. CDR3 length: 14 residues. Germline V gene lookup returns CDR1 LNHDA and CDR2 SQIVND (reference sequence). CDR3 region: CASVDRRLDTEAFF. DNA for the CDR3: TGTGCCAGTGTTGACAGAAGGTTGGACACTGAAGCTTTCTTT. Filled out from reference TRBV19 and TRBJ1-1, the complete variable domain reads DGGITQSPKYLFRKEGQNVTLSCEQNLNHDAMYWYRQDPGQGLRLIYYSQIVNDFQKGDIAEGYSVSREKKESFPLTVTSAQKNPTAFYLCASVDRRLDTEAFFGQGTRLTVV.

The chain joins TRBV4-1 to TRBJ1-6, with 8 bases lining up with TRBD1. V shed 3 bases, J shed 5 bases, and the junction held 3 bases outside the gene matches. Germline loops: CDR1 MGHRA, CDR2 YSYEKL. This CDR3 comprises 15 residues. The CDR3 loop reads CASSHQQGDNSPLHF. In DNA, the CDR3 is TGCGCCAGCAGCCACCAACAGGGGGATAATTCACCCCTCCACTTT.

The chain combines TRBV5-1 with TRBJ1-1; D unclear. This CDR3 has 19 residues. Germline V gene data show CDR1 as SGHRS and CDR2 as YFSETQ. V was trimmed by 1 base and J by 0 bases, leaving 22 bases between them. CDR3 in amino acids: CASSLIRSSLGIMNTEAFF. In DNA, the CDR3 is TGCGCCAGCAGCTTGATCAGGTCGTCACTCGGGATAATGAACACTGAAGCTTTCTTT.

This clone has a single count. J is TRBJ1-2 and V is TRBV25-1, with 8 positions matching TRBD1. The germline V gene has CDR1 MGHDK and CDR2 SYGVNS. CDR3 length: 14 amino acids. The junction had 3 bases not matched to a gene; V was cut back by 2 bases and J by 4 bases. CDR3 in amino acids: CASSEVGTGYGYTF. CDR3 DNA: TGTGCCAGCAGTGAAGTAGGGACAGGCTATGGCTACACCTTC.

This clone has just one count. V usage is TRBV11-2 and J usage is TRBJ2-1; 8 nucleotides match TRBD2. Losses at the gene ends were 9 bases for V and 1 base for J; bases not matched to a gene: 8. The germline gives CDR1 SGHAT, CDR2 FQNNGV. CDR3 length: 15 residues. In nucleotides, the CDR3 is TGTGCCAGTTCCCGGGGGGGCTTGTCCTACAATGAGCAGTTCTTC. Translating gives CASSRGGLSYNEQFF.

The V gene is TRBV19, the J gene TRBJ2-1, with 9 bases lining up with TRBD2. CDR1 is LNHDA and CDR2 is SQIVND in the germline V gene (reference sequence). V lost 3 bases, J lost 7 bases, and 7 bases stayed unmatched. This CDR3 contains 15 residues. The CDR3 protein is CASSMGRGGLNEQFF. As DNA, the CDR3 is TGTGCCAGTAGTATGGGGCGGGGGGGCCTGAATGAGCAGTTCTTC.

CDR3 DNA sequence: TGCGCCAGCAGCTTGGATGGCAGGGACAGGGACCCCTCTGGGGCCAACGTCCTGACTTTC. This gives the protein CASSLDGRDRDPSGANVLTF. The chain couples TRBV5-1 to TRBJ2-6, with TRBD1 matching 9 bases. There are 20 residues in the CDR3. Losses at the gene ends were 0 bases for V and 0 bases for J; bases not matched to a gene: 10. Germline V gene lookup returns CDR1 SGHRS and CDR2 YFSETQ.

The chain employs TRBV6-1 and TRBJ1-5; no reliable D call. This CDR3 is built from 15 residues. With 2 bases removed from V and 0 bases from J, the gap between germline ends came to 8 bases. In germline, CDR1 is MNHNS, CDR2 SASEGT. DNA for the CDR3: TGTGCCAGCAGTGAACCAGCGTATAGCAATCAGCCCCAGCATTTT. Protein product: CASSEPAYSNQPQHF.

The chain joins TRBV6-4 to TRBJ2-7; D is undetermined. The germline V gene encodes CDR1 MRHNA and CDR2 SNTAGT. The V and J ends lost 3 bases and 2 bases respectively, with 8 bases between them. The CDR3 runs to 13 residues. The CDR3 region has the DNA TGTGCCAGCAGTGATGACACCACCTACGAGCAGTACTTC. It encodes CASSDDTTYEQYF.

The chain links TRBV4-1 to TRBJ2-5; tentative D call: TRBD1 (6 bases). V was cut by 0 bases and J by 4 bases, with 12 bases left in between. This CDR3 is 15 amino acids long. Looked up from germline, CDR1 is MGHRA and CDR2 is YSYEKL. The CDR3 bases are TGCGCCAGCAGCCAAGATATCGCCAGGGGAGAGACCCAGTACTTC. Encoded protein: CASSQDIARGETQYF.

The table lists this clone with a count of one. J is TRBJ1-1 and V is TRBV19; TRBD1 matches 9 bases. V was clipped by 5 bases and J by 3 bases; unmatched bases: 7. The CDR3 extends over 15 amino acids. Germline V gene sequence: CDR1 LNHDA, CDR2 SQIVND (reference sequence). This CDR3 is CASSPGQGKYTEAFF. CDR3 nucleotides: TGTGCCAGTAGTCCCGGACAGGGGAAGTACACTGAAGCTTTCTTT.

This clone occurred once. V usage is TRBV2 and J usage is TRBJ2-7; 11 bases line up with TRBD1. This CDR3 has 15 amino acids. Per germline, CDR1 SNHLY and CDR2 FYNNEI. The V segment lost 4 bases and the J segment 4 bases; nucleotides outside the gene matches: 6. CDR3 sequence (DNA): TGTGCCAGCAGTGCCTCCGGGACAGGGGGGTACGAGCAGTACTTC. Translating gives CASSASGTGGYEQYF.

The chain is built from TRBV9 and TRBJ2-7; D is possibly TRBD1 (6 bases). Trimming shortened V by 0 bases and J by 4 bases, and 17 bases separated the two germline ends. Germline-derived CDR1 and CDR2 are SGDLS and YYNGEE. This CDR3 region has 16 residues. CDR3 region: CASSVGTDWGTYEQYF. In nucleotides, the CDR3 is TGTGCCAGCAGCGTAGGGACAGATTGGGGAACTTACGAGCAGTACTTC.

This chain connects TRBV7-9 to TRBJ2-1, with 12 bases matching TRBD2. Germline-derived CDR1 and CDR2 are SEHNR and FQNEAQ (reference sequence). The CDR3 contains 16 residues. V shed 1 base and J 9 bases; nucleotides not matched to a gene: 7. CDR3 protein: CASSLGRLAGVPEQFF. DNA of the CDR3: TGTGCCAGCAGCTTAGGACGACTAGCGGGGGTTCCTGAGCAGTTCTTC. Combining the CDR3 with reference TRBV7-9 and TRBJ2-1 gives the whole variable domain DTGVSQNPRHKITKRGQNVTFRCDPISEHNRLYWYRQTLGQGPEFLTYFQNEAQLEKSRLLSDRFSAERPKGSFSTLEIQRTEQGDSAMYLCASSLGRLAGVPEQFFGPGTRLTVL.

The CDR3 is CASSTTRPSNNEQFF. The CDR3 coding sequence is TGTGCCAGCAGTACAACGAGGCCCTCTAACAATGAGCAGTTCTTC. The chain combines TRBV6-1 with TRBJ2-1, with D unclear. The germline CDR1 and CDR2 sequences are MNHNS and SASEGT. This CDR3 is built from 15 residues. Deletions cut 5 bases from V and 5 bases from J, with 16 bases between.

The sample holds one count of this clone. The chain uses TRBV11-2 and TRBJ2-3; tentative D call: TRBD1 (6 bases). V gave up 4 bases and J gave up 4 bases, with 21 bases separating them. There are 17 residues in the CDR3. CDR1 is SGHAT, CDR2 FQNNGV, per germline. CDR3 loop: CASSSAVQGRFADTQYF. In nucleotides, the CDR3 is TGTGCCAGCAGCTCCGCGGTACAGGGAAGGTTTGCAGATACGCAGTATTTT. Filled out from reference TRBV11-2 and TRBJ2-3, the complete variable domain reads EAGVAQSPRYKIIEKRQSVAFWCNPISGHATLYWYQQILGQGPKLLIQFQNNGVVDDSQLPKDRFSAERLKGVDSTLKIQPAKLEDSAVYLCASSSAVQGRFADTQYFGPGTRLTVL.

This rearrangement joins TRBV11-1 to TRBJ2-3; possible D gene TRBD1, 5 bases. The V gene lost 7 bases and the J gene lost 1 base, with 9 bases spanning the gap. Germline V lookup: CDR1 SGHAT, CDR2 FQDESV (reference sequence). The CDR3 has 13 amino acids. The CDR3 protein is CASKVTGTDTQYF. CDR3 bases: TGTGCCAGCAAAGTGACAGGCACAGATACGCAGTATTTT. Using reference TRBV11-1 and TRBJ2-3 for the parts outside the CDR3, the full variable domain is EAEVAQSPRYKITEKSQAVAFWCDPISGHATLYWYRQILGQGPELLVQFQDESVVDDSQLPKDRFSAERLKGVDSTLKIQPAELGDSAMYLCASKVTGTDTQYFGPGTRLTVL.